A single sample is the source of the 24 T cell receptor beta chains below, sequenced in a study of blood T cell repertoires in COVID-19. TCRdb's table, derived via immunoSEQ multiplex PCR, lists solely in-frame clones and lacks some. The sample lists about 75,000 clones, around 79% seen once, with 5.4% in the top ten. Input material: peripheral blood. These receptors originate from a woman older than 75 with active or convalescent COVID-19.

V usage is TRBV9 and J usage is TRBJ1-2, with 7 bases identical to TRBD1. This CDR3 contains 14 residues. In germline, CDR1 is SGDLS, CDR2 YYNGEE. Germline trimming cut 0 bases from V and 4 bases from J; bases unmatched to any gene: 3. The chain's CDR3 is CASSVAGGGYGYTF. CDR3 nucleotide sequence: TGTGCCAGCAGCGTAGCAGGGGGAGGCTATGGCTACACCTTC.

The V gene is TRBV7-2, the J gene TRBJ2-5, with 15 bases identical to TRBD2. Germline V gene lookup returns CDR1 SGHTA and CDR2 FQGNSA. Trimming took 5 bases from V and 4 from J; bases not matched to a gene: 14. The CDR3 runs to 19 residues. CDR3 nucleotides: TGTGCCAGCAGCCCCCTGGGACTAGCGGGGGGAGGAAGGAGAGAGACCCAGTACTTC. Amino acids: CASSPLGLAGGGRRETQYF.

This chain uses TRBV10-2 with TRBJ2-4; TRBD1 agrees at 8 bases. The CDR3 is made up of 18 amino acids. The ends lost 7 bases at V and 0 bases at J; junction bases unmatched: 14. Germline-derived CDR1 and CDR2 are WSHSY and SAAADI. CDR3 sequence: CASNTILAGQVAKNIQYF. Here the CDR3 DNA reads TGCGCCAGCAACACTATCCTCGCGGGACAGGTAGCCAAAAACATTCAGTACTTC.

V is TRBV29-1 and J is TRBJ1-1; a weak D match, TRBD1 (6 bases). The CDR3 has 12 residues. The germline V gene has CDR1 SQVTM and CDR2 ANQGSEA. V was trimmed by 7 bases and J by 5 bases, leaving 14 bases between them. For the CDR3, the DNA is TGCAGCGCTCGGGGGGCGTTAACTGAAGCTTTCTTT. Its protein product is CSARGALTEAFF.

The chain is built from TRBV3-1 (or the pseudogene TRBV3-2) and TRBJ2-3; 12 bases map to TRBD1. Losses at the gene ends were 1 base for V and 2 bases for J; bases not matched to a gene: 10. The CDR3 is 19 amino acids. CDR1 is LGHDT and CDR2 is YNNKEL in the germline V gene (reference sequence). The CDR3 region has the DNA TGTGCCAGCAGCCAAGCGGTGGGACAGGGGGCGATAGACACAGATACGCAGTATTTT. Amino acids: CASSQAVGQGAIDTDTQYF.

This rearrangement joins TRBV7-7 to TRBJ2-5; a weak D match, TRBD1 (5 bases). V lost 1 base, J lost 2 bases, and 11 bases lay in between. Germline CDR1 is SSHAT and CDR2 is FNYEAQ (reference sequence). This CDR3 is built from 15 residues. The CDR3 bases are TGTGCCAGCAGCTTAGGCAGGGCCATACAAGAGACCCAGTACTTC. The encoded protein is CASSLGRAIQETQYF. Based on the CDR3 plus reference TRBV7-7 and TRBJ2-5, the full variable domain is GAGVSQSPRYKVTKRGQDVTLRCDPISSHATLYWYQQALGQGPEFLTYFNYEAQPDKSGLPSDRFSAERPEGSISTLTIQRTEQRDSAMYRCASSLGRAIQETQYFGPGTRLLVL.

The gene calls are TRBV12-3 or TRBV12-4 and TRBJ2-2, with D tentatively TRBD1 (6 bases). The CDR3 has 13 amino acids. Trimming removed 5 bases at V and 7 bases at J, with 11 bases between. CDR3 bases: TGTGCCAGCAGTGATACAGGGAACGGGGAGCTGTTTTTT. This encodes CASSDTGNGELFF.

This chain connects TRBV5-1 to TRBJ2-1; D remains unclear. Per the germline V gene, CDR1 is SGHRS and CDR2 is YFSETQ. V lost 1 base, J lost 5 bases, and 4 bases lay in between. This CDR3 comprises 12 residues. The chain's CDR3 is CASSLLDNEQFF. DNA of the CDR3: TGCGCCAGCAGCTTGTTAGACAATGAGCAGTTCTTC.

The gene calls are TRBV10-1 and TRBJ1-5; no definite D call. V was shortened by 2 bases and J by 4 bases, with 15 bases between the two germline ends. Germline V gives CDR1 WNHNN, CDR2 SYGVQD (reference sequence). This CDR3 has 16 amino acids. This CDR3 is CASSERGGCGNQPQHF. CDR3 in DNA: TGCGCCAGCAGTGAGAGAGGAGGATGCGGGAATCAGCCCCAGCATTTT.

The V call is TRBV5-6, the J call TRBJ2-7; possible D gene TRBD1, 6 bases. The germline V and J ends were trimmed by 4 bases and 4 bases, with 21 bases remaining between them. In germline, CDR1 is SGHDT, CDR2 YYEEEE. The CDR3 contains 16 residues. The DNA for the CDR3 is TGTGCCAGCAGCGATTTACAGGGCCAGGGGATGTACGAGCAGTACTTC. Translating gives CASSDLQGQGMYEQYF. The full variable domain, its missing parts supplied by reference TRBV5-6 and TRBJ2-7, is DAGVTQSPTHLIKTRGQQVTLRCSPKSGHDTVSWYQQALGQGPQFIFQYYEEEERQRGNFPDRFSGHQFPNYSSELNVNALLLGDSALYLCASSDLQGQGMYEQYFGPGTRLTVT.

The chain employs TRBV7-9 and TRBJ2-1; TRBD2 matches at 15 bases. Per germline, CDR1 SEHNR and CDR2 FQNEAQ (reference sequence). This CDR3 contains 18 residues. The V and J ends lost 5 bases and 3 bases, in that order; junction bases with no gene match: 8. CDR3 DNA sequence: TGTGCCAGCAGCCACCCCGGGACTAGCGGGGGGAACTACAATGAGCAGTTCTTC. Protein product: CASSHPGTSGGNYNEQFF.

CDR3 residues: CASSSPRFSSYEQYF. The CDR3 nucleotides read TGTGCCAGCAGCTCCCCCCGTTTCAGCTCCTACGAGCAGTACTTC. The chain has TRBV7-9 and TRBJ2-7; D remains unclear. The length of the CDR3 is 15 residues. In germline, CDR1 is SEHNR, CDR2 FQNEAQ (reference sequence). Trimming removed 4 bases at V and 0 bases at J, with 13 bases between.

The chain carries TRBV21-1 and TRBJ2-5; the table calls TRBD1, which could not be checked here. TRBV21-1 is reported as a pseudogene. The CDR3 is 15 amino acids. CDR3 sequence: CASSTEDKARETQYF. As DNA, the CDR3 is TGTGCCAGCAGCACTGAGGACAAAGCGAGGGAGACCCAGTACTTC.

The V call is TRBV28, the J call TRBJ2-7; 16 bases are a match to TRBD2. CDR1 MDHEN and CDR2 SYDVKM come from the germline V gene. The CDR3 has 16 residues. The trim removed 5 bases at V and 2 bases at J, leaving 3 bases unmatched. In DNA form, the CDR3 reads TGTGCCAGCAGTGTAGGGACTAGCGGGAGGGCCTACGAGCAGTACTTC. This translates into CASSVGTSGRAYEQYF.

The chain couples TRBV14 to TRBJ2-3; D is unresolved. Germline CDR1 SGHDN, CDR2 FVKESK. The CDR3 length is 12 residues. V dropped 4 bases and J dropped 2 bases, with 4 bases sitting between them. CDR3 nucleotides: TGTGCCAGCAGCCCCTTCACAGATACGCAGTATTTT. Protein product: CASSPFTDTQYF. Combining the CDR3 with reference TRBV14 and TRBJ2-3 gives the whole variable domain EAGVTQFPSHSVIEKGQTVTLRCDPISGHDNLYWYRRVMGKEIKFLLHFVKESKQDESGMPNNRFLAERTGGTYSTLKVQPAELEDSGVYFCASSPFTDTQYFGPGTRLTVL.

The genes are TRBV9 and TRBJ2-3; 7 bases fit TRBD1. Unmatched junction bases numbered 8, after V lost 4 bases and J lost 0 bases. CDR1 is SGDLS, CDR2 YYNGEE, per germline. CDR3 length: 16 amino acids. The CDR3 DNA reads TGTGCCAGCAGCTCTGGGACAGCACCTAGCACAGATACGCAGTATTTT. Protein product: CASSSGTAPSTDTQYF.

J is TRBJ1-2 and V is TRBV5-1; 11 bases are shared with TRBD1. The V segment lost 4 bases and the J segment 8 bases; nucleotides outside the gene matches: 10. Germline assignment: CDR1 SGHRS and CDR2 YFSETQ. The CDR3 contains 15 residues. The CDR3 nucleotides are TGCGCCAGCAGCAGGACAGGGGGCAGTATGATGGGCTACACCTTC. Translating gives CASSRTGGSMMGYTF.

The chain employs TRBV19 and TRBJ2-6, with TRBD1 identical over 10 bases. Losses at the gene ends were 3 bases for V and 2 bases for J; bases not matched to a gene: 4. The germline gives CDR1 LNHDA, CDR2 SQIVND (reference sequence). This CDR3 region has 17 residues. The CDR3 bases are TGTGCCAGTAGTATGACAGGGGGCTTCACTGGGGCCAACGTCCTGACTTTC. This codes for CASSMTGGFTGANVLTF.

The chain is built from TRBV11-2 and TRBJ2-7; 8 positions agree with TRBD2. With V trimmed by 5 bases and J by 6 bases, 15 bases remained unmatched. Germline CDR1 reads SGHAT; CDR2 reads FQNNGV. CDR3 length: 16 amino acids. The CDR3 is CASSRLSGAGAFEQYF. As DNA, the CDR3 is TGTGCCAGCAGCAGACTCTCTGGAGCGGGAGCTTTCGAGCAGTACTTC. The variable domain in full, completed from reference TRBV11-2 and TRBJ2-7, reads EAGVAQSPRYKIIEKRQSVAFWCNPISGHATLYWYQQILGQGPKLLIQFQNNGVVDDSQLPKDRFSAERLKGVDSTLKIQPAKLEDSAVYLCASSRLSGAGAFEQYFGPGTRLTVT.

V gene TRBV28 combines with J gene TRBJ2-5; D ambiguous. Germline loops: CDR1 MDHEN, CDR2 SYDVKM. This CDR3 has 11 residues. The V and J ends lost 6 bases and 5 bases respectively, with 7 bases between them. The CDR3 protein is CASRQLETQYF. DNA of the CDR3: TGTGCCAGCAGACAGTTGGAGACCCAGTACTTC.

This clone has just one count. The rearrangement uses TRBV21-1 and TRBJ1-5. TRBV21-1 is termed a pseudogene. The CDR3 contains 12 residues. The CDR3 coding sequence is TGTGCCAGCAGCATCTTAGCATCAGCCCAGCATTTT. Its translation is CASSILASAQHF.

The chain has TRBV9 and TRBJ1-5; no clear D. V was shortened by 3 bases and J by 5 bases, with 12 bases between the two germline ends. Germline V gene data show CDR1 as SGDLS and CDR2 as YYNGEE. CDR3 length: 14 amino acids. CDR3 in DNA: TGTGCCAGCAGCGGAGGTTCTGCTGATCAGCCCCAGCATTTT. Protein sequence: CASSGGSADQPQHF.

This clone was found a few times. This chain joins TRBV20-1 and TRBJ1-6; D is unclear. The length of the CDR3 is 14 residues. Deletions cut 3 bases from V and 3 bases from J, with 9 bases between. The germline V gene encodes CDR1 DFQATT and CDR2 SNEGSKA (reference sequence). CDR3 DNA sequence: TGCAGTGCTAGTACAGTAGACTATAATTCACCCCTCCACTTT. It specifies CSASTVDYNSPLHF.

This clone was found a few times. The chain links TRBV6-5 to TRBJ2-1, with a weak D call TRBD2 (6 bases). Germline V gene data show CDR1 as MNHEY and CDR2 as SVGAGI. The CDR3 covers 14 residues. V shed 6 bases and J shed 7 bases, with 16 bases lying between them. CDR3 residues: CASSRYWGVNEQFF. CDR3 sequence (DNA): TGTGCCAGCAGCCGCTACTGGGGGGTGAATGAGCAGTTCTTC.